The rows below give T cell receptor beta chains drawn from one sample of a study of Graves' ophthalmopathy and Graves' hyperthyroidism. TCRdb re-derived calls from the multiplex PCR reads in MiXCR, one entry per CDR3 protein. Here the sample spans about 390,000 distinct CDR3 sequences, over 15% being singletons. Input material: peripheral blood. Receptors originate from a woman in her late teens or twenties with stable Graves' hyperthyroidism. The CDR3 runs from the conserved cysteine through the conserved F or W.

14	TRBV3-1	TRBJ2-7	CASSRIDRGYEQYF
16	TRBV11-1	TRBJ2-5	CASSSNQGRYQETQYF
12	TRBV6-1	TRBJ1-1	CASLGEYTEAFF
16	TRBV7-9	TRBJ2-4	CASSPGLTLAKNIQYF
14	TRBV7-9	TRBJ2-5	CASSRRQGAETQYF
14	TRBV6-1	TRBJ2-2	CASRQRGGTGELFF
14	TRBV6-1	TRBJ2-7	CASTRSGSSYEQYF
19	TRBV10-1	TRBJ1-6	CARGMWTGAPSSYNSPLHF
16	TRBV6-5	TRBJ2-2	CASSFDKGRDTGELFF
15	TRBV11-2	TRBJ2-3	CASSPSSGGTDTQYF
15	TRBV6-2/TRBV6-3	TRBJ1-2	CASSYSLAGGDGYTF
13	TRBV5-1	TRBJ1-1	CASSRTVTSEAFF
14	TRBV20-1	TRBJ1-1	CSALTGQGIGLAFF
15	TRBV11-2	TRBJ1-1	CASSLEVGDYTEAFF
15	TRBV5-6	TRBJ1-2	CASSLTGGWVYGYTF
17	TRBV19	TRBJ2-2	CASSIRGQGANTGELFF
13	TRBV6-1	TRBJ1-5	CASSKGTRQPQHF
14	TRBV3-1	TRBJ2-5	CASRQQGVQETQYF
15	TRBV5-1	TRBJ1-1	CASSLRQGLNTEAFF
13	TRBV12-3/TRBV12-4	TRBJ1-2	CASSTDSYYGYTF
14	TRBV6-2/TRBV6-3	TRBJ2-7	CASSYAGQDYEQYF
14	TRBV2	TRBJ1-2	CARTQQGRGYGYTF
13	TRBV7-2	TRBJ1-1	CASSLGKGTEAFF
15	TRBV7-9	TRBJ1-1	CASSHGQGMNTEAFF
10	TRBV20-1	TRBJ2-7	CSASRHEQYF
16	TRBV2	TRBJ1-2	CASSVGGTGFSSGYTF
13	TRBV12-3/TRBV12-4	TRBJ1-1	CASSIWADTEAFF
15	TRBV12-3/TRBV12-4	TRBJ1-1	CASSFTGNTNTEAFF
13	TRBV27	TRBJ2-5	CASSFAQEETQYF
15	TRBV3-1	TRBJ1-2	CASTTSGGTNYGYTF
19	TRBV12-3/TRBV12-4	TRBJ1-1	CASSSHNDGPWGTNTEAFF
13	TRBV7-9	TRBJ2-5	CASSLLDGINKYF
14	TRBV20-1	TRBJ1-5	CSAHRQGRGQPQHF
13	TRBV7-9	TRBJ2-7	CASSPQWLHEQYF
11	TRBV19	TRBJ1-1	CASSSHFAAFF
12	TRBV7-3	TRBJ1-3	CASGHSGNTIYF
15	TRBV20-1	TRBJ2-7	CSALAGTSGEDEQYF
13	TRBV15	TRBJ1-1	CATKGGVNTEAFF
12	TRBV20-1	TRBJ1-5	CSAIRGEQPQHF
13	TRBV12-3/TRBV12-4	TRBJ2-5	CASSLAGGETQYF
13	TRBV12-3/TRBV12-4	TRBJ2-5	CASRLAGQETQYF
17	TRBV5-1	TRBJ1-1	CASSLDEPGAMNTEAFF
14	TRBV5-1	TRBJ2-3	CASSSQKTSKTQYF
15	TRBV12-3/TRBV12-4	TRBJ1-1	CASSVSLGANTEAFF
17	TRBV6-5	TRBJ1-1	CASSYTGGMVPIAEAFF
15	TRBV18	TRBJ2-5	CASSPPGPKQETQYF